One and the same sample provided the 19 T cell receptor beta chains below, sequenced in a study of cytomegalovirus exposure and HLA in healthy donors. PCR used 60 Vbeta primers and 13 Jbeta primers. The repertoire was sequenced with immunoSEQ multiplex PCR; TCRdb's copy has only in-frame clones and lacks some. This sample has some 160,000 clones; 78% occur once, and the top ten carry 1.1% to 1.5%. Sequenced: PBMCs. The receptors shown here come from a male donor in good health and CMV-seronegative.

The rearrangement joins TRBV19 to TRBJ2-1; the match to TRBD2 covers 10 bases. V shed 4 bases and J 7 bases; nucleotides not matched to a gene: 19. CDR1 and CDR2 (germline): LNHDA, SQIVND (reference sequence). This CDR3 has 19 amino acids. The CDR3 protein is CASSNLGSGRADRGNEQFF. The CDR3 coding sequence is TGTGCCAGTAGTAACTTGGGGAGCGGGAGGGCCGATAGGGGGAATGAGCAGTTCTTC. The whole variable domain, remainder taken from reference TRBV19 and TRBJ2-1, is DGGITQSPKYLFRKEGQNVTLSCEQNLNHDAMYWYRQDPGQGLRLIYYSQIVNDFQKGDIAEGYSVSREKKESFPLTVTSAQKNPTAFYLCASSNLGSGRADRGNEQFFGPGTRLTVL.

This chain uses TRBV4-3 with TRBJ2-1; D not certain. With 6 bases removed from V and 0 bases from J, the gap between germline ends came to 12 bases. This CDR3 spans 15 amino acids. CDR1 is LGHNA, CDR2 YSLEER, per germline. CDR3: CASSSRLFSYNEQFF. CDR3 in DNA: TGCGCCAGCAGTTCTAGACTCTTCTCCTACAATGAGCAGTTCTTC.

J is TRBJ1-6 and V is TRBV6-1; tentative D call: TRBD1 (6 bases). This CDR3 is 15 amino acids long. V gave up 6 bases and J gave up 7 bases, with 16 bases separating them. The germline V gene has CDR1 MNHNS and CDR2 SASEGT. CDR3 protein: CASRDSPTGNSPLHF. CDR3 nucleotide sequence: TGTGCCAGCAGGGACAGCCCAACGGGCAATTCACCCCTCCACTTT.

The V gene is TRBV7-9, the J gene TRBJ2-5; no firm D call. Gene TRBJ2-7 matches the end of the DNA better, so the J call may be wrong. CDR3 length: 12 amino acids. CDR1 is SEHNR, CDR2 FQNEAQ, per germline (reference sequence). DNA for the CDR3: TGTGCCAGCAGCGAGGCGTACGGCGAGCAGTACTTC. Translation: CASSEAYGEQYF.

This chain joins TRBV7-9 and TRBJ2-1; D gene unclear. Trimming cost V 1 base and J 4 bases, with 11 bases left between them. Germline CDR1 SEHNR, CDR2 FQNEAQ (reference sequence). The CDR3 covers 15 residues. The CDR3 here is CASSLGVYKYNEQFF. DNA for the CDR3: TGTGCCAGCAGCTTAGGTGTGTACAAATACAATGAGCAGTTCTTC.

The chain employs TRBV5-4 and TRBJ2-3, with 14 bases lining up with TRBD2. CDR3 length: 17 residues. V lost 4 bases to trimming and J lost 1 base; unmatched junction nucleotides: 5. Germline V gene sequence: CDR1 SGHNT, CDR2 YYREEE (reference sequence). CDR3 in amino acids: CASSPGLAGAGTDTQYF. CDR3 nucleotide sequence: TGTGCCAGCAGCCCGGGACTAGCGGGAGCTGGCACAGATACGCAGTATTTT.

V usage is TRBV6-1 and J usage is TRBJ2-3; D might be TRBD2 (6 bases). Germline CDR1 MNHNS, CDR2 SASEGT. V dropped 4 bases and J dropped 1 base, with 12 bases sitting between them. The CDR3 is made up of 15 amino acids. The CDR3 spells CASSVGGVGTDTQYF. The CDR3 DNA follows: TGTGCCAGCAGTGTCGGAGGGGTCGGCACAGATACGCAGTATTTT.

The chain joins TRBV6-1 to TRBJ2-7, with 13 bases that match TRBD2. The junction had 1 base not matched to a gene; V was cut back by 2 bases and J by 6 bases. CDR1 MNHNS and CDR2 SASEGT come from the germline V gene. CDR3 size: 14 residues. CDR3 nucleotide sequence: TGTGCCAGCAGTGAAACTAGCGGGAGGGGCGAGCAGTACTTC. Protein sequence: CASSETSGRGEQYF.

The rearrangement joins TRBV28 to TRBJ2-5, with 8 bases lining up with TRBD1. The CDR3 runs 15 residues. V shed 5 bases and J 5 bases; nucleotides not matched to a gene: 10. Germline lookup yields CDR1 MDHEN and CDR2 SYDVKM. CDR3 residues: CASSRGQGGGETQYF. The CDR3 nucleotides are TGTGCCAGCAGTCGTGGACAGGGCGGCGGGGAGACCCAGTACTTC.

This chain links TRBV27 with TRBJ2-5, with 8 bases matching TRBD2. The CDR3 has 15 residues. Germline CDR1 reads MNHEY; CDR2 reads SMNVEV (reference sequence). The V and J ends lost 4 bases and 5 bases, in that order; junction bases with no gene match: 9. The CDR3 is CASSSGGEGRETQYF. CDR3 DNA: TGTGCCAGCAGTTCCGGGGGGGAGGGCCGCGAGACCCAGTACTTC.

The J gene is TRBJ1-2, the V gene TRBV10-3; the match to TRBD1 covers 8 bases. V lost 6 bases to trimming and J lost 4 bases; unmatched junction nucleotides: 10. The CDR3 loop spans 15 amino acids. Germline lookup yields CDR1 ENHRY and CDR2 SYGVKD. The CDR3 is CAIREEGQDFYGYTF. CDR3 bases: TGTGCCATCAGGGAAGAGGGACAGGACTTCTATGGCTACACCTTC.

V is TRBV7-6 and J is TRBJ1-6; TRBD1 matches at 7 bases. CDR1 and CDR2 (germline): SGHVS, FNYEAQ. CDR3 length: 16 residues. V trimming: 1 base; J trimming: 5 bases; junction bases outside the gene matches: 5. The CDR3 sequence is CASSLDRGGNNSPLHF. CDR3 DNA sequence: TGTGCCAGCAGCTTAGACAGAGGGGGCAATAATTCACCCCTCCACTTT. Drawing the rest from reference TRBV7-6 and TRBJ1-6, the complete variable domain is GAGVSQSPRYKVTKRGQDVALRCDPISGHVSLYWYRQALGQGPEFLTYFNYEAQQDKSGLPNDRFSAERPEGSISTLTIQRTEQRDSAMYRCASSLDRGGNNSPLHFGNGTRLTVT.

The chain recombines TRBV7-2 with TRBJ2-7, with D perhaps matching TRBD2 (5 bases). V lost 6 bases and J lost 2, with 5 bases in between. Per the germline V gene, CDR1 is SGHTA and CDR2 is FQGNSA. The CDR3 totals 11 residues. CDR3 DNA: TGTGCCAGCAGGAGGGCCTACGAGCAGTACTTC. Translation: CASRRAYEQYF.

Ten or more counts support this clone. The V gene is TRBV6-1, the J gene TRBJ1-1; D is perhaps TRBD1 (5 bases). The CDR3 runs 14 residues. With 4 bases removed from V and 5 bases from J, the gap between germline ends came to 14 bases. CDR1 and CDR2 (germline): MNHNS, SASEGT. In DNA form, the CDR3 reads TGTGCCAGCAGTGTCCGGGGGAGTGCGACTGAAGCTTTCTTT. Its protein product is CASSVRGSATEAFF.

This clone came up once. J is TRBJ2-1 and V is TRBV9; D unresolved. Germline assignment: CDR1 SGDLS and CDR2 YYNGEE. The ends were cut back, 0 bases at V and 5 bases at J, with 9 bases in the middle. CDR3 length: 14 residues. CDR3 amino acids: CASSVGVENNEQFF. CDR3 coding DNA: TGTGCCAGCAGCGTAGGAGTCGAAAACAATGAGCAGTTCTTC.

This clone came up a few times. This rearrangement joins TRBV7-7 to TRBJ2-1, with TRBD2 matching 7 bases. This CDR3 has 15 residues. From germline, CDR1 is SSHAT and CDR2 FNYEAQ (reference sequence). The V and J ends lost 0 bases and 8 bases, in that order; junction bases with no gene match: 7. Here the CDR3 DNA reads TGTGCCAGCAGCTTAGCGAGCGGGACTGGTGATGAGCAGTTCTTC. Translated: CASSLASGTGDEQFF.

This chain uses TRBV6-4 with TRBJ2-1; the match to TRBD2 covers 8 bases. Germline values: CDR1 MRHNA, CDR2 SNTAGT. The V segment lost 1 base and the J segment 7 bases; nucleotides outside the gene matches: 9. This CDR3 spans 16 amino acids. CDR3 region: CASSDYGGAVQNEQFF. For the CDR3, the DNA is TGTGCCAGCAGTGACTACGGGGGGGCGGTTCAAAATGAGCAGTTCTTC.

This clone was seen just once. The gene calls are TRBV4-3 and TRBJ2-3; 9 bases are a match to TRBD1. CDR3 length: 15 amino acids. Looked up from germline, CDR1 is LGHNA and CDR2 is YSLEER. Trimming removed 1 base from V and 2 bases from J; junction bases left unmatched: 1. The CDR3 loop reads CASSQGDRATDTQYF. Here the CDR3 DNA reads TGCGCCAGCAGCCAAGGGGACAGGGCCACAGATACGCAGTATTTT.

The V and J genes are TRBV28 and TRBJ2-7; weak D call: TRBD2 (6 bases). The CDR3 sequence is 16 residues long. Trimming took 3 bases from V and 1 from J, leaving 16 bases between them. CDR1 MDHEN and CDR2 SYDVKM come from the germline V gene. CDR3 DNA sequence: TGTGCCAGCAGTTTCGTGGGGGGAGTGGGTTCCTACGAGCAGTACTTC. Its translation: CASSFVGGVGSYEQYF. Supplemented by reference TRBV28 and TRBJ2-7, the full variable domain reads DVKVTQSSRYLVKRTGEKVFLECVQDMDHENMFWYRQDPGLGLRLIYFSYDVKMKEKGDIPEGYSVSREKKERFSLILESASTNQTSMYLCASSFVGGVGSYEQYFGPGTRLTVT.